The TCR delta chain under discussion was sequenced for a study of gamma-delta chains in newborns, infants, children. Study overall: Innate gammadelta T cells reportedly expand polyclonally right after birth, driven by microbial exposure, per the title.

TCRdb re-analyzed the reads via CATT. This sample has thousands of delta-chain clones, with around 0.65% found just once. Worth noting for this clone: A read error likely explains this, since a far larger clone differs by one base. Other DNA sequences in this specimen translate into the identical CDR3.

Germline loops: CDR1 GEAIGNYY, CDR2 EKD. This CDR3 spans 15 amino acids. Sequenced input: blood. The TCR comes from a child who was a newborn, infant or young child, either healthy, febrile or measles-vaccinated (not recorded which). The chain employs TRDV2 and TRDJ1; 13 positions match TRDD3. As DNA, the CDR3 is TGTGCCTGTGACTACTGGGGGATACGCACCGATAAGCTCATCTTT. Its protein product is CACDYWGIRTDKLIF.